These 18 T cell receptor beta chains were all obtained from the same sample, sequenced in a study of cytomegalovirus exposure and HLA in healthy donors. In the PCR, 60 Vbeta and 13 Jbeta primers were used. The repertoire was sequenced with immunoSEQ multiplex PCR; TCRdb's copy has only in-frame clones and lacks some. The table has about 130,000 clones, around 67% seen once. What was sequenced was PBMCs. The receptor source for this set is a man younger than 30 in good health and CMV-seropositive.

This chain uses TRBV28 with TRBJ2-3, with D tentatively TRBD1 (6 bases). The length of the CDR3 is 14 residues. CDR1 is MDHEN, CDR2 SYDVKM, per germline. Trimming left V 2 bases short and J 0 bases short, with 6 bases between. CDR3 sequence: CASSLTGSTDTQYF. DNA of the CDR3: TGTGCCAGCAGTTTAACAGGGAGCACAGATACGCAGTATTTT.

The genes are TRBV5-4 and TRBJ2-3, with TRBD1 identical over 7 bases. The CDR3 sequence is 17 residues long. The germline CDR1 and CDR2 sequences are SGHNT and YYREEE (reference sequence). V lost 4 bases, J lost 4 bases, and 15 bases stayed unmatched. The CDR3 DNA sequence: TGTGCCAGCAGCCCCTCCCCCGGGACAGAAGGGGCAGATACGCAGTATTTT. Its translation is CASSPSPGTEGADTQYF.

V is TRBV14 and J is TRBJ1-3; 8 nucleotides match TRBD1. This CDR3 spans 19 amino acids. V shed 1 base, J shed 2 bases, and the junction held 13 bases outside the gene matches. In germline, CDR1 is SGHDN, CDR2 FVKESK. The CDR3 region has the DNA TGTGCCAGCAGCCAAGGGAGGCAGGGGGCAGGTTTCCCTGGAAACACCATATATTTT. It yields the protein CASSQGRQGAGFPGNTIYF. Filled out from reference TRBV14 and TRBJ1-3, the complete variable domain reads EAGVTQFPSHSVIEKGQTVTLRCDPISGHDNLYWYRRVMGKEIKFLLHFVKESKQDESGMPNNRFLAERTGGTYSTLKVQPAELEDSGVYFCASSQGRQGAGFPGNTIYFGEGSWLTVV.

This chain connects TRBV7-9 to TRBJ1-2; D not certain. V was clipped by 3 bases and J by 3 bases, with 5 bases between them. The V gene's germline CDR1 is SEHNR and CDR2 FQNEAQ (reference sequence). The CDR3 totals 12 residues. CDR3 region: CASSLEHYGYTF. The CDR3 nucleotides are TGTGCCAGCAGCTTGGAGCACTATGGCTACACCTTC.

This chain connects TRBV6-6 to TRBJ1-1; no firm D call. V was cut by 7 bases and J by 0 bases, with 12 bases left in between. The CDR3 runs to 14 residues. Germline V lookup: CDR1 MNHNY, CDR2 SVGAGI (reference sequence). In DNA form, the CDR3 reads TGTGCCAGCACCCCGGTCACCATGAACACTGAAGCTTTCTTT. Protein sequence: CASTPVTMNTEAFF.

Regarding this clone: Different DNA sequences within this sample yield the same CDR3. The chain's CDR3 is CASSFLAGNTGELFF. In DNA, the CDR3 is TGCGCCAGCAGCTTCCTAGCGGGTAACACCGGGGAGCTGTTTTTT. V usage is TRBV5-1 and J usage is TRBJ2-2, with TRBD2 identical over 8 bases. The germline gives CDR1 SGHRS, CDR2 YFSETQ. The CDR3 spans 15 residues. J was trimmed by 2 bases and V by 2 bases; bases with no gene match: 2.

J is TRBJ2-2 and V is TRBV28, with TRBD2 identical over 11 bases. Germline lookup yields CDR1 MDHEN and CDR2 SYDVKM. J lost 6 bases, V lost 2 bases, and 2 bases had no gene match. The CDR3 sequence is 15 residues long. The CDR3 reads CASSLVAGGPGELFF. The CDR3 DNA reads TGTGCCAGCAGTTTAGTAGCGGGGGGGCCCGGGGAGCTGTTTTTT.

The table lists this clone with a few counts. CDR3: CASSLVGLAGGNTGELFF. CDR3 in DNA: TGTGCCAGCAGCTTAGTGGGGCTAGCGGGAGGGAACACCGGGGAGCTGTTTTTT. This chain connects TRBV7-8 to TRBJ2-2, with TRBD2 matching 11 bases. The CDR3 sequence is 18 residues long. V lost 1 base to trimming and J lost 1 base; unmatched junction nucleotides: 5. CDR1 is SGHVS, CDR2 FQNEAQ, per germline.

The chain is built from TRBV30 and TRBJ1-5, with 10 bases lining up with TRBD1. V trimming: 3 bases; J trimming: 7 bases; junction bases outside the gene matches: 6. Germline CDR1 is GTSNPN and CDR2 is SVGIG (reference sequence). The CDR3 consists of 14 residues. The CDR3 region has the DNA TGTGCCTGGAGCGGGACAGGGGTTGGGCAGCCCCAGCATTTT. This gives the protein CAWSGTGVGQPQHF.

This chain connects TRBV10-3 to TRBJ2-6, with D maybe TRBD1 (5 bases). Trimming removed 6 bases from V and 0 bases from J, with 9 bases in between. Germline CDR1 and CDR2: ENHRY and SYGVKD. CDR3 length: 15 residues. The DNA of the CDR3 is TGTGCCATCAGATTGACAGACTCTGGGGCCAACGTCCTGACTTTC. This gives the protein CAIRLTDSGANVLTF.

The chain uses TRBV27 and TRBJ1-2, with D perhaps matching TRBD1 (5 bases). Germline-derived CDR1 and CDR2 are MNHEY and SMNVEV (reference sequence). The V end was cut by 5 bases, the J end by 2 bases, with 15 bases between. There are 15 residues in the CDR3. The CDR3 protein is CASSPHGGVNYGYTF. The CDR3 coding sequence is TGTGCCAGCAGTCCCCACGGGGGGGTGAACTATGGCTACACCTTC.

The V call is TRBV7-2, the J call TRBJ2-1; no clear D. The CDR3 runs to 13 residues. V lost 2 bases, J lost 6 bases, and 8 bases lay in between. The germline V gene has CDR1 SGHTA and CDR2 FQGNSA. CDR3 protein: CASSLRVPNEQFF. In nucleotides, the CDR3 is TGTGCCAGCAGCTTAAGAGTACCCAATGAGCAGTTCTTC.

The chain has TRBV25-1 and TRBJ2-7; 12 nucleotides align to TRBD1. The trim removed 5 bases at V and 5 bases at J, leaving 10 bases unmatched. This CDR3 has 16 amino acids. CDR1 and CDR2 from the germline V gene are MGHDK and SYGVNS. CDR3 loop: CASSSSPGQGAHEQYF. The CDR3 region has the DNA TGTGCCAGCAGTTCCTCCCCGGGACAGGGGGCCCACGAGCAGTACTTC.

The chain carries TRBV18 and TRBJ1-5; D is ambiguous. Trimming took 2 bases from V and 2 from J, leaving 7 bases between them. The CDR3 spans 14 residues. Germline V gives CDR1 KGHSH, CDR2 LQKENI. CDR3 nucleotides: TGTGCCAGCTCACCAAGCTTGGGCAATCAGCCCCAGCATTTT. Its translation is CASSPSLGNQPQHF.

This chain joins TRBV18 and TRBJ2-7, with 10 bases matching TRBD2. The trim removed 4 bases at V and 1 base at J, leaving 13 bases unmatched. The CDR3 is made up of 18 amino acids. Germline V gene data show CDR1 as KGHSH and CDR2 as LQKENI. CDR3 region: CASSLLALLAGDSYEQYF. CDR3 sequence (DNA): TGTGCCAGCTCACTCCTAGCGCTCCTAGCGGGAGATTCCTACGAGCAGTACTTC.

The genes are TRBV13 and TRBJ2-6, with TRBD2 identical over 9 bases. The CDR3 covers 20 residues. Unmatched junction bases numbered 16, after V lost 4 bases and J lost 3 bases. Germline loops: CDR1 PRHDT, CDR2 FYEKMQ (reference sequence). The CDR3 here is CASSSRWREGLEHGANVLTF. CDR3 sequence (DNA): TGTGCCAGCAGCTCAAGGTGGCGGGAGGGCCTTGAACATGGGGCCAACGTCCTGACTTTC.

The J gene is TRBJ1-2, the V gene TRBV5-1; 9 nucleotides align to TRBD1. Germline V gene sequence: CDR1 SGHRS, CDR2 YFSETQ. The CDR3 sequence is 14 residues long. V trimming: 2 bases; J trimming: 6 bases; junction bases outside the gene matches: 5. CDR3 in DNA: TGCGCCAGCAGCTTCAACAGGGGGCGGGATGGCTACACCTTC. Translating gives CASSFNRGRDGYTF.

The chain recombines TRBV7-9 with TRBJ2-3; 15 bases line up with TRBD2. Germline-derived CDR1 and CDR2 are SEHNR and FQNEAQ (reference sequence). CDR3 length: 19 residues. The trim removed 3 bases at V and 5 bases at J, leaving 12 bases unmatched. The CDR3 here is CASSLAGLAGGPGQDTQYF. The CDR3 nucleotides are TGTGCCAGCAGCTTGGCCGGACTAGCGGGAGGGCCGGGTCAAGATACGCAGTATTTT.